The 12 T cell receptor beta chains given below trace back to one sample, sequenced in a study of T cell repertoires in cytomegalovirus infection. No antigens are known for them. TCRdb itself ran the reads through MiXCR, one entry per CDR3 protein. The sample lists 650,000 to 850,000 distinct CDR3 sequences, under 35% seen once, with about an eighth in the top ten. The starting material was cultured CD8+ T cells from PBMCs, obtained from culture after CMV antigen stimulation. The receptors here all came from a human donor in good health (CMV status not recorded). Some clones in this sample may be carry-over from other donors' samples.

A word on this clonotype: A much larger clone differs by one base, so this may be a read error. The DNA for the CDR3 is TGTGCCAGCAGCGTCCCCTCCTACAATGAGCAGTTCTTC. Its translation: CASSVPSYNEQFF. The gene calls are TRBV9 and TRBJ2-1, with D unclear. The CDR3 is 13 residues long. Germline lookup yields CDR1 SGDLS and CDR2 YYNGEE. Trimming removed 2 bases at V and 0 bases at J, with 3 bases between. The full variable domain, with the rest looked up from reference TRBV9 and TRBJ2-1, is DSGVTQTPKHLITATGQRVTLRCSPRSGDLSVYWYQQSLDQGLQFLIQYYNGEERAKGNILERFSAQQFPDLHSELNLSSLELGDSALYFCASSVPSYNEQFFGPGTRLTVL.

This chain uses TRBV7-2 with TRBJ1-5, with D uncertain. CDR3 length: 14 amino acids. Per the germline V gene, CDR1 is SGHTA and CDR2 is FQGNSA. Trimming stripped 5 bases from V and 3 bases from J, with 11 bases between. CDR3 nucleotides: TGTGCCAGCAGCCCCCCATGGACCAATCAGCCCCAGCATTTT. Translation gives CASSPPWTNQPQHF.

About this clonotype: One end of the junction varies from germline; a read error may be responsible. The CDR3 nucleotides are TGTGCCAACAGTTTTGCTTTTCAGGAGGCAGTAAGCAATCAGCCCCAGCATTTT. Translating gives CANSFAFQEAVSNQPQHF. This chain uses TRBV12-3 or TRBV12-4 with TRBJ1-5; D is unclear. CDR3 size: 18 residues.

V usage is TRBV2 and J usage is TRBJ1-1; D uncertain. In germline, CDR1 is SNHLY, CDR2 FYNNEI. Trimming cost V 6 bases and J 4 bases, with 21 bases left between them. CDR3 length equals 16 residues. The CDR3: CASRRDSTRKGTEAFF. The DNA for the CDR3 is TGTGCCAGCAGGAGGGATTCGACCCGTAAGGGCACTGAAGCTTTCTTT.

This clonotype came up a few times. The chain links TRBV29-1 to TRBJ1-2; D gene ambiguous. Germline-derived CDR1 and CDR2 are SQVTM and ANQGSEA. V lost 7 bases to trimming and J lost 2 bases, with 8 bases between them. The CDR3 sequence is 11 residues long. CDR3 sequence (DNA): TGCAGCGCAGTAAAGAACTATGGCTACACCTTC. This sequence encodes CSAVKNYGYTF.

The chain carries TRBV5-4 and TRBJ2-7; 13 bases match TRBD2. Germline CDR1 and CDR2: SGHNT and YYREEE (reference sequence). The CDR3 runs to 14 residues. The CDR3 sequence: CASSSGLAGAVRDV. CDR3 DNA sequence: TGTGCCAGCAGTTCCGGACTAGCGGGGGCCGTCCGAGACGTC.

This clonotype has a handful of counts. This chain uses TRBV6-5 with TRBJ1-1, with TRBD1 as a possible D gene (6 bases). The V end lost 7 bases, the J end lost 1 base, and 16 bases lay between the germline ends. CDR1 is MNHEY, CDR2 SVGAGI, per germline. The CDR3 is 15 residues long. The CDR3 region has the DNA TGTGCCAGCACGAGTTGGGCAGGGGCGAACACTGAAGCTTTCTTT. It specifies CASTSWAGANTEAFF.

This clonotype was seen repeatedly, ten times or more. The rearrangement uses TRBV7-8 and TRBJ2-2; TRBD1 matches at 8 bases. Trimming removed 3 bases from V and 5 bases from J; junction bases left unmatched: 11. The CDR3 covers 17 residues. The V gene's germline CDR1 is SGHVS and CDR2 FQNEAQ. The CDR3 DNA reads TGTGCCAGCAGCTTTTCCTTCGAGACAGGGGTGACCGGGGAGCTGTTTTTT. This sequence encodes CASSFSFETGVTGELFF.

The gene calls are TRBV6-5 and TRBJ2-1, with no clear D. The germline V and J ends were trimmed by 8 bases and 7 bases, with 9 bases remaining between them. The CDR3 sequence is 11 residues long. Germline-derived CDR1 and CDR2 are MNHEY and SVGAGI. The CDR3 sequence is CASGYGNEQFF. The CDR3 coding sequence is TGTGCCAGCGGGTACGGGAATGAGCAGTTCTTC.

The chain joins TRBV12-3 or TRBV12-4 to TRBJ2-1, with 7 bases matching TRBD1. V lost 5 bases, J lost 6 bases, and 10 bases stayed unmatched. This CDR3 is 15 amino acids long. The CDR3 region has the DNA TGTGCCAGCAGTGGCCGGGACAGTCGGGGCAATGAGCAGTTCTTC. Encoded protein: CASSGRDSRGNEQFF.

This clonotype appeared once. The chain is built from TRBV2 and TRBJ2-1; D remains unclear. V gave up 10 bases and J gave up 5 bases, with 15 bases separating them. This CDR3 spans 13 amino acids. Germline loops: CDR1 SNHLY, CDR2 FYNNEI. This CDR3 reads CATTGSQHNEQFF. CDR3 in DNA: TGTGCCACAACCGGGTCTCAACACAATGAGCAGTTCTTC.

The V gene is TRBV7-6, the J gene TRBJ1-2; TRBD1 is a possible D gene (6 bases). Deletions cut 5 bases from V and 1 base from J, with 11 bases between. Germline lookup yields CDR1 SGHVS and CDR2 FNYEAQ. The CDR3 is 14 amino acids. The CDR3 DNA reads TGTGCCAGCAGCACGGGACAAAATAACTATGGCTACACCTTC. This translates into CASSTGQNNYGYTF.